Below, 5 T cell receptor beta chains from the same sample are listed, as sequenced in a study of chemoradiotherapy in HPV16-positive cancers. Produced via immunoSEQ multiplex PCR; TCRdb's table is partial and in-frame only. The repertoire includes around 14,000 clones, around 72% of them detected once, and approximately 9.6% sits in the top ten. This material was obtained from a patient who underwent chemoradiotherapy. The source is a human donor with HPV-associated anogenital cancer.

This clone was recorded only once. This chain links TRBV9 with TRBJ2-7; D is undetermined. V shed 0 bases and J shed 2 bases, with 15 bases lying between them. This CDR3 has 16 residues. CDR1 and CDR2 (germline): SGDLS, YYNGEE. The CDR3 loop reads CASSVAAAAVTYEQYF. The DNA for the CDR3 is TGTGCCAGCAGCGTAGCTGCGGCGGCGGTCACCTACGAGCAGTACTTC.

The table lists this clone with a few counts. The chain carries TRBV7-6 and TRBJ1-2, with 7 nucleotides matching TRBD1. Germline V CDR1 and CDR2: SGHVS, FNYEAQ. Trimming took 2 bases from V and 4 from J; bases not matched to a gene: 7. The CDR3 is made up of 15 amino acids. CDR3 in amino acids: CASSLSAHRGYGYTF. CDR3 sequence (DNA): TGTGCCAGCAGCTTAAGCGCTCACAGGGGCTATGGCTACACCTTC.

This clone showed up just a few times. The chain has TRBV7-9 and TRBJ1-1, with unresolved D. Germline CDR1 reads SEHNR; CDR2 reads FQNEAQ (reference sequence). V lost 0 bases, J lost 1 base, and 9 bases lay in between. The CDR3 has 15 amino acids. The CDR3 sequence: CASSLADKGNTEAFF. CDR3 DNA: TGTGCCAGCAGCTTAGCTGACAAGGGGAACACTGAAGCTTTCTTT.

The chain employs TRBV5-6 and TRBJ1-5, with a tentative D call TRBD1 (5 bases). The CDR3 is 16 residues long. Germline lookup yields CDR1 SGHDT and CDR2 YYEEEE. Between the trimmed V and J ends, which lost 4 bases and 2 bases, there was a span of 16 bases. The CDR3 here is CASSVGWRGGNQPQHF. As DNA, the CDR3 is TGTGCCAGCAGCGTCGGTTGGAGAGGGGGCAATCAGCCCCAGCATTTT.

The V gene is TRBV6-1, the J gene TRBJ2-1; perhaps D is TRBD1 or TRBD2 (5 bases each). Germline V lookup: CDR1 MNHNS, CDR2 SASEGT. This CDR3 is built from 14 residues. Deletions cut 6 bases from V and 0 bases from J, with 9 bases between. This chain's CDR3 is CASSPGSSYNEQFF. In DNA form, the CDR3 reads TGTGCCAGCAGCCCAGGGAGCTCCTACAATGAGCAGTTCTTC.